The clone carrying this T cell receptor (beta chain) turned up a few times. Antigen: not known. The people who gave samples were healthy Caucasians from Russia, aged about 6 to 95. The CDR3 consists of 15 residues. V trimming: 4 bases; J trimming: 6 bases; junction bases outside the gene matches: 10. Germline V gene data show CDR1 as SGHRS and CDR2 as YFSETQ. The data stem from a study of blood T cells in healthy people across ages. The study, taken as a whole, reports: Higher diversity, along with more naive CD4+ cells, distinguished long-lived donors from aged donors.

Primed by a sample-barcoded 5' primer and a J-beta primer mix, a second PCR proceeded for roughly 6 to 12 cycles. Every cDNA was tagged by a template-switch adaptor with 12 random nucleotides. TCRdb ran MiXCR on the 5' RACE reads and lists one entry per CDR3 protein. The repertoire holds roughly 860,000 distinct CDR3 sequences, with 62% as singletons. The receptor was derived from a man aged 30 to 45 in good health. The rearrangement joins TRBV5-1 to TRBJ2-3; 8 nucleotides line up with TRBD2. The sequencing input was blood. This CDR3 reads CASSLTGGASDTQYF. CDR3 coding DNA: TGCGCCAGCAGCCTGACCGGGGGGGCCTCCGATACGCAGTATTTT.